This TCR beta chain was sequenced during a study of blood T cell repertoires in COVID-19. Study-level background: Researchers got acute and convalescent COVID-19 samples from the United States, Italy and Spain. T cells, B-cell-depleted T cells, or PBMCs supplied cDNA or gDNA.

Source study methods: Reference gene primer amplification gave nucleated cell count estimates. The protocol was immunoSEQ multiplex PCR, while the TCRdb copy is restricted to in-frame clones and leaves out a portion. V and J calls and clone size are copied from that table; D and trimming were computed from the DNA. The sample lists hundreds of thousands of clones, 65% to 90% occurring once. A Seattle source enrolled patients during active infection and followed them longitudinally. The CDR3 is 12 residues long. Looked up from germline, CDR1 is GTSNPN and CDR2 is SVGIG (reference sequence). V was clipped by 5 bases and J by 4 bases, with 11 bases between them.

J is TRBJ1-1 and V is TRBV30; D gene uncertain. The sequenced sample consisted of peripheral blood. This TCR was sampled from a woman in her 70s with COVID-19, enrolled during active disease. CDR3 sequence (DNA): TGTGCCTGGTCCCGGACTGGCACTGAAGCTTTCTTT. This gives the protein CAWSRTGTEAFF.